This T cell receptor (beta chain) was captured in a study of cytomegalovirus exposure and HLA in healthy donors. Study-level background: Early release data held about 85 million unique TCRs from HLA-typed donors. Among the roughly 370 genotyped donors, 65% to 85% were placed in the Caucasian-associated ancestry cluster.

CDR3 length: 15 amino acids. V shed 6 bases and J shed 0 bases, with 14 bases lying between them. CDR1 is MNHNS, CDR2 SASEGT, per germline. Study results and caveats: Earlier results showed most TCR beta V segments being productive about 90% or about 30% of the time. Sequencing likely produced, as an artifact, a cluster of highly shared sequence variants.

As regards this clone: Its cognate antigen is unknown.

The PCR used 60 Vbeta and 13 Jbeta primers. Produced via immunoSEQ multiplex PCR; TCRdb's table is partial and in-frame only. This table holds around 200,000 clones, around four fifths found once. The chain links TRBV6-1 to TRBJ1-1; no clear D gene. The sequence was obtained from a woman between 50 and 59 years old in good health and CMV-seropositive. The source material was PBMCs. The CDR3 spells CASRVRADLNTEAFF. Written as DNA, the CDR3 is TGTGCCAGCAGAGTGCGGGCAGACTTGAACACTGAAGCTTTCTTT.